This TCR beta chain was documented in a study of CD8 T cells in ankylosing spondylitis. Points from the study as a whole: A TCR beta motif of roughly eight highly homologous variants seemed to mark ankylosing spondylitis blood.

Concerning this clonotype itself: Its antigen is unknown.

The CDR3 totals 17 residues. Trimming removed 1 base at V and 0 bases at J, with 12 bases between. Germline V gives CDR1 SSHAT, CDR2 FNYEAQ (reference sequence). Quantitative 5'-RACE with molecular barcodes generated TCR beta libraries. TCRdb reanalysed the 5' RACE reads using MiXCR and keeps one entry per CDR3 protein. The data show about 150,000 distinct CDR3 sequences, around a third seen once. The clonotype comes from a male donor with ankylosing spondylitis. The sequencing input was synovial fluid, either unsorted or a sorted T cell fraction (not recorded which). This sequence joins TRBV7-7 and TRBJ2-2, with a weak D call TRBD2 (6 bases). The CDR3 DNA sequence: TGTGCCAGCAGCTTAGACCCGGGACTTGCGAACACCGGGGAGCTGTTTTTT. Its translation: CASSLDPGLANTGELFF.